These T cell receptor beta chains were read from a single sample in a study of CD8 T cells in ankylosing spondylitis. TCRdb passed the 5' RACE reads through MiXCR, listing each CDR3 protein once. The sample shows around 890,000 distinct CDR3 sequences, roughly 12% of them seen only once. Material: blood, either unsorted or a sorted T cell fraction (not recorded which). The receptors originated from a male donor with ankylosing spondylitis. Both conserved end residues are part of each CDR3. The D gene is left open where the match is weak. Clone size appears in some rows only: once, few, many, or a class for an expanded clone.

J gene	clone size	D gene	V gene	CDR3 protein	CDR3 DNA
TRBJ2-1	many	NA	TRBV12-3/TRBV12-4	CASSKTENEQFF	TGTGCCAGCAGCAAGACCGAGAATGAGCAGTTCTTC
TRBJ2-4	NA	TRBD1	TRBV20-1	CSAREPRNRGRNIQYF	TGCAGTGCTAGAGAGCCCCGCAACAGGGGCAGGAACATTCAGTACTTC
TRBJ2-5	NA	NA	TRBV6-5	CASSYSMAGRETQYF	TGTGCCAGCAGTTACTCGATGGCAGGGCGAGAGACCCAGTACTTC
TRBJ2-3	few	NA	TRBV20-1	CSATGTKPDTQYF	TGCAGTGCTACCGGGACCAAACCAGATACGCAGTATTTT
TRBJ1-1	NA	NA	TRBV6-1	CASSEWTGETEAFF	TGTGCCAGCAGTGAATGGACGGGTGAAACTGAAGCTTTCTTT
TRBJ2-7	few	NA	TRBV11-2	CASSLNSGAGVVYEQYF	TGTGCCAGCAGCTTAAATTCCGGTGCAGGGGTGGTTTACGAGCAGTACTTC
TRBJ2-1	few	NA	TRBV9	CASSVSLTDNEQFF	TGTGCCAGCAGCGTCAGTCTGACAGACAATGAGCAGTTCTTC
TRBJ2-4	many	TRBD1	TRBV7-2	CASSRTGDQGIQYF	TGTGCCAGCAGCCGGACAGGGGATCAGGGCATTCAGTACTTC
TRBJ1-3	few	TRBD1	TRBV10-3	CAISQGAEYGNTIYF	TGTGCCATCAGTCAGGGGGCGGAATATGGAAACACCATATATTTT
TRBJ2-3	NA	TRBD2	TRBV20-1	CSARDRVAGLDTQYF	TGCAGTGCTAGAGATCGGGTAGCGGGATTAGATACGCAGTATTTT
TRBJ2-1	NA	TRBD2	TRBV30	CAWSWSGGYNEQFF	TGTGCCTGGAGTTGGAGCGGGGGTTACAATGAGCAGTTCTTC
TRBJ2-5	many	NA	TRBV25-1	CASSDRGGETQYF	TGCGCCAGCAGTGATAGGGGAGGAGAGACCCAGTACTTC
TRBJ1-2	few	TRBD1	TRBV7-2	CASRRDRGLSGYTF	TGTGCCAGCAGGCGGGACAGGGGGCTCAGTGGCTACACCTTC
TRBJ1-1	NA	NA	TRBV15	CATSRDQAEAFF	TGTGCCACCAGCAGAGATCAAGCTGAAGCTTTCTTT
TRBJ1-2	few	NA	TRBV10-3	CAISELADAHGYTF	TGTGCCATCAGTGAGTTGGCAGACGCCCATGGCTACACCTTC
TRBJ1-2	few	NA	TRBV20-1	CSGSKGAPGYTF	TGCAGTGGGTCGAAAGGAGCGCCTGGCTACACCTTC
TRBJ1-5	NA	NA	TRBV20-1	CSARDRRQPQHF	TGCAGTGCTAGAGATAGGCGTCAGCCCCAGCATTTT
TRBJ1-2	many	NA	TRBV12-3/TRBV12-4	CASSGVLRSGYTF	TGTGCCAGCAGTGGGGTTTTAAGGAGCGGCTACACCTTC
TRBJ1-5	many	NA	TRBV20-1	CSARRGLSNQPQHF	TGCAGTGCCCGACGAGGGCTTAGCAATCAGCCCCAGCATTTT
TRBJ1-1	NA	NA	TRBV7-2	CASSLGRQGGSTEAFF	TGTGCCAGCAGCTTAGGGCGCCAGGGAGGGAGCACTGAAGCTTTCTTT
TRBJ1-5	few	NA	TRBV7-2	CASSPQGVGQPQHF	TGTGCCAGCAGCCCACAGGGAGTGGGACAGCCCCAGCATTTT
TRBJ2-3	few	TRBD2	TRBV20-1	CSAPTSGATDTQYF	TGCAGTGCCCCGACTAGCGGGGCCACAGATACGCAGTATTTT
TRBJ1-1	many	NA	TRBV5-5	CASLRGGPMNTEAFF	TGTGCCAGCCTCAGAGGGGGTCCCATGAACACTGAAGCTTTCTTT
TRBJ1-5	NA	NA	TRBV6-1	CASSVLQGGQPQHF	TGTGCCAGCAGTGTATTGCAGGGCGGCCAGCCCCAGCATTTT
TRBJ2-7	few	TRBD2	TRBV4-3	CASSQVEFGPSGTSSYEQYF	TGCGCCAGCAGCCAAGTGGAATTCGGCCCTTCAGGGACTAGCTCGTACGAGCAGTACTTC
TRBJ2-3	few	TRBD2	TRBV20-1	CSARYPAGVGTDTQYF	TGCAGTGCTAGGTATCCAGCGGGAGTCGGCACAGATACGCAGTATTTT
TRBJ1-2	few	NA	TRBV29-1	CSVPWGFDYGYTF	TGCAGCGTCCCTTGGGGTTTCGACTATGGCTACACCTTC
TRBJ1-4	few	NA	TRBV28	CASSLAGGKLFF	TGTGCCAGCAGTTTAGCCGGAGGAAAACTGTTTTTT
TRBJ2-2	NA	TRBD1	TRBV29-1	CSVRPGQGGGELFF	TGCAGCGTCCGGCCGGGACAGGGCGGCGGGGAGCTGTTTTTT
TRBJ2-3	NA	NA	TRBV15	CATGLSGRRGTQYF	TGTGCCACCGGACTATCAGGGCGTAGAGGTACGCAGTATTTT
TRBJ2-5	many	NA	TRBV20-1	CSVSGLSVETQYF	TGCAGTGTTTCCGGACTGTCCGTTGAGACCCAGTACTTC
TRBJ1-4	NA	NA	TRBV20-1	CSATTGLNEKLFF	TGCAGTGCTACGACAGGCCTTAATGAAAAACTGTTTTTT
TRBJ1-2	many	TRBD1	TRBV20-1	CSVRGPRYGYTF	TGCAGTGTCAGGGGGCCCCGCTATGGCTACACCTTC
TRBJ2-1	few	TRBD2	TRBV25-1	CASSTGTSGSYNEQFF	TGTGCCAGCAGTACCGGGACTAGCGGGTCCTACAATGAGCAGTTCTTC
TRBJ2-3	NA	TRBD2	TRBV9	CASSVQAGEGDTQYF	TGTGCCAGCAGCGTTCAGGCGGGGGAGGGAGATACGCAGTATTTT
TRBJ1-1	NA	NA	TRBV5-1	CASSMALGGVSEAFF	TGCGCCAGCAGCATGGCCTTGGGGGGTGTCTCTGAAGCTTTCTTT
TRBJ1-5	NA	TRBD1	TRBV25-1	CASSELRRDRGCNQPQHF	TGTGCCAGCAGTGAATTAAGGCGGGACAGGGGGTGCAATCAGCCCCAGCATTTT
TRBJ1-5	NA	TRBD1	TRBV20-1	CSAYNRGVGQPQHF	TGCAGTGCTTACAACAGGGGAGTAGGACAGCCCCAGCATTTT
TRBJ2-6	few	TRBD1	TRBV11-2	CASSLGTGWSEGANVLTF	TGTGCCAGCAGCCTCGGGACAGGATGGTCGGAAGGGGCCAACGTCCTGACTTTC
TRBJ2-7	few	NA	TRBV7-2	CASSLELGDSYEQYF	TGTGCCAGCAGCTTAGAACTCGGGGACTCCTACGAGCAGTACTTC
TRBJ2-1	NA	NA	TRBV15	CATSRELRRYEQFF	TGTGCCACCAGCAGAGAATTAAGGAGGTACGAGCAGTTCTTC
TRBJ2-5	few	NA	TRBV28	CASREILGGQETQYF	TGTGCCAGCAGGGAAATATTGGGCGGACAAGAGACCCAGTACTTC
TRBJ2-1	few	TRBD1	TRBV9	CASNPGQASSYNEQFF	TGTGCCAGCAACCCGGGACAGGCAAGCTCCTACAATGAGCAGTTCTTC
TRBJ1-2	once	NA	TRBV5-4	CASSLDRGEIIGYTF	TGTGCCAGCAGCTTGGATAGGGGGGAAATCATTGGCTACACCTTC
TRBJ2-1	many	NA	TRBV5-1	CASSLAQRAAEQFF	TGCGCCAGCAGCTTGGCCCAGAGGGCTGCTGAGCAGTTCTTC
TRBJ2-3	NA	TRBD2	TRBV20-1	CSRSGEEADTQYF	TGCAGTCGTAGCGGGGAAGAAGCAGATACGCAGTATTTT
TRBJ2-1	few	NA	TRBV28	CASSLYSREQFF	TGTGCCAGCAGTTTATACTCCCGCGAGCAGTTCTTC
TRBJ2-3	NA	NA	TRBV2	CASSRPSSSSGADTQYF	TGTGCCAGCAGTCGCCCTAGCTCGTCTTCTGGCGCAGATACGCAGTATTTT
TRBJ2-1	few	TRBD2	TRBV20-1	CSARRVPGLAGGREQFF	TGCAGTGCTAGAAGAGTCCCGGGACTAGCGGGAGGGCGTGAGCAGTTCTTC
TRBJ2-5	few	TRBD1	TRBV7-9	CASTKVWTGGSQETQYF	TGTGCCAGCACCAAAGTCTGGACAGGGGGTAGCCAAGAGACCCAGTACTTC
TRBJ1-5	few	NA	TRBV12-3/TRBV12-4	CASSFSGRGNQPQHF	TGTGCCAGCAGTTTCTCGGGACGGGGCAATCAGCCCCAGCATTTT